This is a list of T cell receptor beta chains from one sample in a study of a mutant IDH1 vaccine in newly diagnosed glioma. TCRdb's table, derived via immunoSEQ multiplex PCR, lists solely in-frame clones and lacks some. The sample has around 67,000 clones; about four fifths are singletons. The sample was peripheral blood mononuclear cells (PBMCs), taken from a glioma patient treated with radiotherapy, temozolomide or both. The receptors were sampled from a woman aged 18 to 35 with glioma. Some clones in this sample may be carry-over from other donors' samples. Both conserved end residues are part of each CDR3. The order of the fields is D gene, CDR3 length, J gene, V gene, CDR3 DNA, CDR3 protein. The D gene is left open where the match is weak.

NA 13 TRBJ2-2 TRBV30 TGTGCCTGGAGTAATGGGTACACCGGGGAGCTGTTTTTT CAWSNGYTGELFF
NA 14 TRBJ1-1 TRBV18 TGTGCCAGCTCACCCGGGGGTTTGAACACTGAAGCTTTCTTT CASSPGGLNTEAFF
NA 14 TRBJ2-7 TRBV14 TGTGCCAGCAGCCAATTCGGTGGACAGTACGAGCAGTACTTC CASSQFGGQYEQYF
TRBD2 13 TRBJ2-1 TRBV5-1 TGCGCCAGCAGCTTTACGGGGGGGAATGAGCAGTTCTTC CASSFTGGNEQFF
NA 13 TRBJ1-2 TRBV11-2 TGTGCCAGCAGCGTAGACTCCAAGCGTGGCTACACCTTC CASSVDSKRGYTF
NA 12 TRBJ2-1 TRBV5-1 TGCGCCAGCAGCTTGGCCAAGGATGAGCAGTTCTTC CASSLAKDEQFF
NA 13 TRBJ1-5 TRBV27 TGTGCCAGCAGGAGGGGTAGCAATCAGCCCCAGCATTTT CASRRGSNQPQHF
NA 14 TRBJ2-7 TRBV7-8 TGTGCCAGCAGCTTGGGGCACAGGGACTACGAGCAGTACTTC CASSLGHRDYEQYF
NA 15 TRBJ2-1 TRBV12-5 TGTGCTAGTGGTTTGACACCAACAGGGTACAATGAGCAGTTCTTC CASGLTPTGYNEQFF
NA 14 TRBJ1-5 TRBV6-1 TGTGCCAGCAGGGCAGAATATAGCAATCAGCCCCAGCATTTT CASRAEYSNQPQHF
NA 12 TRBJ2-7 TRBV6-5 TGTGCCAGCAGTTACCGAGACTACGAGCAGTACTTC CASSYRDYEQYF
TRBD1 15 TRBJ2-5 TRBV6-5 TGTGCCAGCAGCCCCGGACAGGGCTCGAGAGAGACCCAGTACTTC CASSPGQGSRETQYF
TRBD2 16 TRBJ2-7 TRBV15 TGTGCCACCAGCAAACCTGTGAGCGGGAGTTACTACGAGCAGTACTTC CATSKPVSGSYYEQYF
NA 15 TRBJ2-7 TRBV2 TGTGCCAGCAGGGGTACGGAAAGAACCCCCTACGAGCAGTACTTC CASRGTERTPYEQYF
TRBD1 16 TRBJ2-2 TRBV4-2 TGTGCCAGCAGCCAACTAGGGGACAGGTCTAACGGGGAGCTGTTTTTT CASSQLGDRSNGELFF
NA 12 TRBJ1-2 TRBV2 TGTGCCAGCAGTGAAGTTAGATATGGCTACACCTTC CASSEVRYGYTF